These 17 T cell receptor beta chains share one sample of origin, sequenced in a study of blood T cell repertoires in COVID-19. TCRdb's table, derived via immunoSEQ multiplex PCR, lists solely in-frame clones and lacks some. Among some 69,000 clones listed, almost 80% were seen once. Sequencing input: peripheral blood. The receptors derive from a man in his sixties with acute or convalescent COVID-19.

The gene calls are TRBV27 and TRBJ1-6; TRBD1 is a possible D gene (6 bases). CDR3 length: 15 amino acids. Trimming took off 6 bases at V and 10 bases at J, with 19 bases between the two ends. CDR1 is MNHEY and CDR2 is SMNVEV in the germline V gene (reference sequence). Written as DNA, the CDR3 is TGTGCCAGCAGCCTATCCCGGACAGTCGGGTCACCCCTCCACTTT. Its translation: CASSLSRTVGSPLHF.

This clone was counted a single time. The chain couples TRBV4-2 to TRBJ1-5; D uncertain. CDR3 length: 13 amino acids. Germline V CDR1 and CDR2: LGHNA, YNFKEQ. Deletions cut 0 bases from V and 9 bases from J, with 9 bases between. CDR3 coding DNA: TGTGCCAGCAGCCAAGAGGGCGCTGGGCCCCAGCATTTT. Its protein is CASSQEGAGPQHF.

This CDR3 reads CASSPPIARYEQYF. The CDR3 DNA reads as TGTGCCAGCAGCCCCCCCATAGCTAGATACGAGCAGTACTTC. The chain carries TRBV11-3 and TRBJ2-7; D is unresolved. Germline loops: CDR1 SGHNT, CDR2 YENEEA. Trimming left V 5 bases short and J 4 bases short, with 15 bases between. CDR3 length: 14 amino acids.

This sequence joins TRBV6-4 and TRBJ2-7; 11 bases line up with TRBD1. J gave up 5 bases and V 0 bases, and 9 bases lay outside the gene matches. This CDR3 has 17 residues. CDR1 and CDR2 (germline): MRHNA, SNTAGT. CDR3 nucleotide sequence: TGTGCCAGCAGTGACTCGTCCAGCCGGGACAGGGGGAACGAGCAGTACTTC. Protein sequence: CASSDSSSRDRGNEQYF.

Here the CDR3 reads CASSLDTHTDSGNTIYF. In nucleotides, the CDR3 is TGTGCCAGCAGCTTAGATACACACACCGACTCTGGAAACACCATATATTTT. The V and J genes are TRBV11-2 and TRBJ1-3; D gene unclear. The germline CDR1 and CDR2 sequences are SGHAT and FQNNGV. V was cut by 0 bases and J by 0 bases, with 12 bases left in between. This CDR3 has 17 amino acids.

The gene calls are TRBV6-5 and TRBJ2-5; 8 bases match TRBD2. The CDR3 is 13 residues long. V trimming: 5 bases; J trimming: 14 bases; junction bases outside the gene matches: 13. Per the germline V gene, CDR1 is MNHEY and CDR2 is SVGAGI. CDR3 coding DNA: TGTGCCAGCAGTCTCACCCCGGGGGGGAAGGGATACTTC. Translating it yields CASSLTPGGKGYF.

The J gene is TRBJ2-3, the V gene TRBV24-1, with a weak D call TRBD1 (7 bases). Trimming stripped 3 bases from V and 6 bases from J, with 12 bases between. The CDR3 totals 14 residues. Germline lookup yields CDR1 KGHDR and CDR2 SFDVKD. In nucleotides, the CDR3 is TGTGCCACCAGTGATAAGACAGGGAGGGATACGCAGTATTTT. Protein: CATSDKTGRDTQYF.

This clone was observed a single time. The J gene is TRBJ2-7, the V gene TRBV7-9, with TRBD1 matching over 9 bases. CDR3 length: 18 residues. CDR1 SEHNR and CDR2 FQNEAQ come from the germline V gene (reference sequence). Trimming cost V 7 bases and J 3 bases; bases outside gene matches: 19. The CDR3 reads CASTRSGGRATGGYEQYF. The CDR3, as DNA: TGTGCCAGCACCCGGTCCGGGGGACGAGCGACAGGGGGCTACGAGCAGTACTTC.

This sequence joins TRBV7-2 and TRBJ2-5, with 13 nucleotides matching TRBD2. The CDR3 is made up of 14 amino acids. The germline V gene encodes CDR1 SGHTA and CDR2 FQGNSA. V trimming: 10 bases; J trimming: 1 base; junction bases outside the gene matches: 3. The CDR3 reads CATRLAGGQETQYF. In DNA form, the CDR3 reads TGTGCCACCAGACTAGCGGGGGGCCAAGAGACCCAGTACTTC.

The chain links TRBV5-8 to TRBJ2-7, with 8 nucleotides matching TRBD1. V dropped 0 bases and J dropped 7; count of bases not matched to a gene: 6. Per the germline V gene, CDR1 is SGHTS and CDR2 is YDEGEE. This CDR3 has 14 amino acids. The CDR3: CASSLGGQGREQYF. In nucleotides, the CDR3 is TGTGCCAGCAGCTTGGGCGGACAGGGTAGAGAGCAGTACTTC.

The J gene is TRBJ1-2, the V gene TRBV4-1; TRBD1 agrees at 7 bases. With 0 bases clipped from V and 4 bases from J, the junction kept 8 bases outside the gene matches. This CDR3 has 16 residues. Germline V gene data show CDR1 as MGHRA and CDR2 as YSYEKL. The CDR3 sequence is CASSQEPMTGPYGYTF. The DNA for the CDR3 is TGCGCCAGCAGCCAAGAACCTATGACAGGGCCCTATGGCTACACCTTC.

The chain employs TRBV5-4 and TRBJ2-7, with TRBD2 identical over 11 bases. This CDR3 comprises 14 residues. With 3 bases clipped from V and 5 bases from J, the junction kept 4 bases outside the gene matches. CDR1 and CDR2 (germline): SGHNT, YYREEE (reference sequence). CDR3 residues: CASSSLAGGNEQYF. DNA for the CDR3: TGTGCCAGCAGCTCTCTAGCGGGGGGAAACGAGCAGTACTTC.

The V gene is TRBV7-8, the J gene TRBJ1-2; 8 positions match TRBD1. The V segment lost 5 bases and the J segment 3 bases; nucleotides outside the gene matches: 2. Germline values: CDR1 SGHVS, CDR2 FQNEAQ. The CDR3 runs to 13 residues. Written as DNA, the CDR3 is TGTGCCAGCAGCCCGGACAGGGACTATGGCTACACCTTC. This encodes CASSPDRDYGYTF.

This chain connects TRBV19 to TRBJ1-2; unclear D gene. The length of the CDR3 is 15 residues. Trimming took 2 bases from V and 1 from J, leaving 11 bases between them. Per the germline V gene, CDR1 is LNHDA and CDR2 is SQIVND (reference sequence). The CDR3: CASSINFSFNYGYTF. Written as DNA, the CDR3 is TGTGCCAGTAGTATAAACTTTAGCTTTAACTATGGCTACACCTTC.

The rearrangement links TRBV7-8 to TRBJ1-1; no definite D call. This CDR3 has 17 residues. Germline assignment: CDR1 SGHVS and CDR2 FQNEAQ. V was clipped by 2 bases and J by 10 bases, with 26 bases between them. CDR3 amino acids: CASSLSVRRGPEKGAFF. The CDR3 DNA is TGTGCCAGCAGCTTAAGCGTTCGGCGAGGGCCGGAAAAGGGAGCTTTCTTT.

The chain has TRBV7-2 and TRBJ1-4; D may be TRBD1 (6 bases). The CDR3 consists of 15 residues. Trimming stripped 2 bases from V and 7 bases from J, with 14 bases between. Germline CDR1 and CDR2: SGHTA and FQGNSA. The CDR3 nucleotides read TGTGCCAGCAGCTTATCACAGGGCGGGGGTGAAAAACTGTTTTTT. Translated, it gives CASSLSQGGGEKLFF.

Here the CDR3 DNA reads TGTGCCAGCAGTAAGGACAGGAGCTTCACAGATACGCAGTATTTT. As protein: CASSKDRSFTDTQYF. The V call is TRBV2, the J call TRBJ2-3; TRBD1 agrees at 7 bases. J was trimmed by 2 bases and V by 5 bases; bases with no gene match: 7. In germline, CDR1 is SNHLY, CDR2 FYNNEI. The CDR3 has 15 amino acids.